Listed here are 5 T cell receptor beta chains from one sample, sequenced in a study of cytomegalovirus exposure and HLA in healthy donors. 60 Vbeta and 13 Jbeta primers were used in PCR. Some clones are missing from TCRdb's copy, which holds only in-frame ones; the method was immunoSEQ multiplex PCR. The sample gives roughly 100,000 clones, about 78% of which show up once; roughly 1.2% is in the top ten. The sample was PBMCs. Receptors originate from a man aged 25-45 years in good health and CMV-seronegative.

The CDR3 DNA reads TGTGCCAGCAGCTTGAGGACAGACTATAATTCACCCCTCCACTTT. This encodes CASSLRTDYNSPLHF. The chain combines TRBV5-6 with TRBJ1-6, with D possibly matching TRBD1 (6 bases). V dropped 1 base and J dropped 3 bases, with 8 bases sitting between them. CDR3 size: 15 residues. Germline-derived CDR1 and CDR2 are SGHDT and YYEEEE.

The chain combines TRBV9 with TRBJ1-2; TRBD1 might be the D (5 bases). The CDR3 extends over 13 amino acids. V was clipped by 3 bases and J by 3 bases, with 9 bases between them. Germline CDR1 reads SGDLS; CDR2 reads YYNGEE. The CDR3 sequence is CASSGGTYYGYTF. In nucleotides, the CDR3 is TGTGCCAGCAGCGGGGGCACCTACTATGGCTACACCTTC.

The CDR3 sequence: CASSLGQGALGNEKLFF. The CDR3 DNA sequence: TGTGCCAGCAGCTTGGGGCAGGGGGCGCTGGGGAATGAAAAACTGTTTTTT. The chain carries TRBV5-6 and TRBJ1-4, with 8 positions matching TRBD1. The germline V gene has CDR1 SGHDT and CDR2 YYEEEE. Trimming at V came to 0 bases and at J to 5 bases, leaving 9 bases not matched to a gene. The CDR3 covers 17 residues.

The CDR3 region has the DNA TGTGCCACCAGCGGAAGGACAGTTCAGAACACTGAAGCTTTCTTT. Translation: CATSGRTVQNTEAFF. This chain joins TRBV15 and TRBJ1-1; D is perhaps TRBD1 (6 bases). V was cut by 5 bases and J by 1 base, with 14 bases left in between. The CDR3 is 15 amino acids. Germline lookup yields CDR1 LNHNV and CDR2 YYDKDF (reference sequence).

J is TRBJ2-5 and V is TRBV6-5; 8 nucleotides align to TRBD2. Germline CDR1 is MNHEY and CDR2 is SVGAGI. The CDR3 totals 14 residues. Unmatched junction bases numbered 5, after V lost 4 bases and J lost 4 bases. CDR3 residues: CASSSAGRAETQYF. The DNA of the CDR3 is TGTGCCAGCAGTTCCGCCGGGAGGGCAGAGACCCAGTACTTC.